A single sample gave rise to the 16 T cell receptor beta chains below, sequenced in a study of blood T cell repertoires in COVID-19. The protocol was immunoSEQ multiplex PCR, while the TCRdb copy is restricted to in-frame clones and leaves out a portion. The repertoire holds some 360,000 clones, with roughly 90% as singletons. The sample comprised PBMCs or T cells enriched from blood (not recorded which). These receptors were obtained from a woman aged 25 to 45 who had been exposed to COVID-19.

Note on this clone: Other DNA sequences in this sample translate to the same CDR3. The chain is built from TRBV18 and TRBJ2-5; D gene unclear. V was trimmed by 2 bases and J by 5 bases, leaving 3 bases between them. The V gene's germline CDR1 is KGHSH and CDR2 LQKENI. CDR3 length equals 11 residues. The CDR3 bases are TGTGCCAGCTCACCAGAGGAGACCCAGTACTTC. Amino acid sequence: CASSPEETQYF.

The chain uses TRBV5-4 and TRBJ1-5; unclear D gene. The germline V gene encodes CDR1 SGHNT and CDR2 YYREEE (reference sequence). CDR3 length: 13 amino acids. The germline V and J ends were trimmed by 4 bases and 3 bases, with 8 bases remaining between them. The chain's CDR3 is CASSLELNQPQHF. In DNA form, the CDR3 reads TGTGCCAGCAGCCTCGAGCTCAATCAGCCCCAGCATTTT.

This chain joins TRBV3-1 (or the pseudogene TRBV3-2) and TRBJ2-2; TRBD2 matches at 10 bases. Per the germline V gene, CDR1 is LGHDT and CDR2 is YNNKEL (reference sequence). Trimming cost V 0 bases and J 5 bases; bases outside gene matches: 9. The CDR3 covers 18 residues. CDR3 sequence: CASSQDWGLARRTGELFF. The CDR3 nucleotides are TGTGCCAGCAGCCAAGATTGGGGACTAGCGAGGCGAACCGGGGAGCTGTTTTTT.

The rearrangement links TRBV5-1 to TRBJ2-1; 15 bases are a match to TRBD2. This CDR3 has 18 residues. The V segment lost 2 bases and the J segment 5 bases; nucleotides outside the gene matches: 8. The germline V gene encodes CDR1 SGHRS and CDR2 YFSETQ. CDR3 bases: TGCGCCAGCAGCTTCGGACTAGCGGGAGGGGGGAGGCACAATGAGCAGTTCTTC. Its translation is CASSFGLAGGGRHNEQFF.

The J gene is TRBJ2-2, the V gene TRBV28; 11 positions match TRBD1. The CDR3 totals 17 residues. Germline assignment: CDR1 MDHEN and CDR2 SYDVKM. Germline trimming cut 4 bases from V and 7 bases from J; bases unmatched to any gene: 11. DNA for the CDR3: TGTGCCAGCAGTTCCCCAGCCGGGACAGGGGGTATCGGGGAGCTGTTTTTT. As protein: CASSSPAGTGGIGELFF.

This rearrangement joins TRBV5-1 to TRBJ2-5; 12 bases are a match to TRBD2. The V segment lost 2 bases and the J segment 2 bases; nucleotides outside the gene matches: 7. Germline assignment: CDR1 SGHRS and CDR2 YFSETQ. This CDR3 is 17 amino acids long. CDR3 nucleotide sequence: TGCGCCAGCAGCTTTCGGACTAGCGGGATCGAGCAAGAGACCCAGTACTTC. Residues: CASSFRTSGIEQETQYF. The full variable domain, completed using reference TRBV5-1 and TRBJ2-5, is KAGVTQTPRYLIKTRGQQVTLSCSPISGHRSVSWYQQTPGQGLQFLFEYFSETQRNKGNFPGRFSGRQFSNSRSEMNVSTLELGDSALYLCASSFRTSGIEQETQYFGPGTRLLVL.

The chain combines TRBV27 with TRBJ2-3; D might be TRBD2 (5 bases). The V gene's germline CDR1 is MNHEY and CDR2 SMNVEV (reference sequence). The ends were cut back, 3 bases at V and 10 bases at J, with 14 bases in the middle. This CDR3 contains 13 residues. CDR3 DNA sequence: TGTGCCAGCAGTTTTAAGCGGAACTCTCCGCAGTATTTT. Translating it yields CASSFKRNSPQYF.

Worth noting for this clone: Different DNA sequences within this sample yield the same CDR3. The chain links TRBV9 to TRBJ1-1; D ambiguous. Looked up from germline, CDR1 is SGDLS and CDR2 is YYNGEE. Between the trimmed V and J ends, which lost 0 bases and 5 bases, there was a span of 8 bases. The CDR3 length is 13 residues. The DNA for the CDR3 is TGTGCCAGCAGCGTAGATCCGGTGACTGAAGCTTTCTTT. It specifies CASSVDPVTEAFF.

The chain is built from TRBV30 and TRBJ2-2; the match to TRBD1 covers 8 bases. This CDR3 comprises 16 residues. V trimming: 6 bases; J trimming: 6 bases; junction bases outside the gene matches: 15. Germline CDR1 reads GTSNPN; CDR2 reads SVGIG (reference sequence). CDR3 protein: CACYHRTGFKAGELFF. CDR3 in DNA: TGTGCCTGTTACCACCGGACAGGGTTTAAGGCCGGGGAGCTGTTTTTT.

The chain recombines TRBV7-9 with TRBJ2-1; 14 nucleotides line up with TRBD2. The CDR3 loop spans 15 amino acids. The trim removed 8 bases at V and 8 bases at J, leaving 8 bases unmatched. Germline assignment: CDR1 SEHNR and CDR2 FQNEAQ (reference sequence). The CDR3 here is CASQQGLAGAHEQFF. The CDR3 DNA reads TGTGCCAGCCAACAGGGACTAGCGGGAGCTCATGAGCAGTTCTTC.

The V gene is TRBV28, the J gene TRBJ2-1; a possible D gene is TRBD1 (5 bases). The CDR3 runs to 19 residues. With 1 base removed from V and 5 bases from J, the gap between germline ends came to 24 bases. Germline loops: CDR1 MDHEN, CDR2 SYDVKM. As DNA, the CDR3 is TGTGCCAGCAGTTTATCGTTTGGGTTTGGACACCACATAGACAATGAGCAGTTCTTC. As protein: CASSLSFGFGHHIDNEQFF.

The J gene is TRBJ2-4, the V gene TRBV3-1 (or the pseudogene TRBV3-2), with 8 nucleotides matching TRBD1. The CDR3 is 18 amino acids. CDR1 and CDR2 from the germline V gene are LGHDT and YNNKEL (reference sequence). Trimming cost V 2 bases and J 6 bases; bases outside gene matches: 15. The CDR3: CASSQRSRASGTGNIQYF. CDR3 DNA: TGTGCCAGCAGCCAAAGGTCTCGGGCCAGTGGGACAGGAAACATTCAGTACTTC.

As DNA, the CDR3 is TGTGCCAGCAGTCTGGGACAATATAATTCACCCCTCCACTTT. Translated: CASSLGQYNSPLHF. V gene TRBV27 combines with J gene TRBJ1-6, with D perhaps matching TRBD1 (6 bases). The ends were cut back, 5 bases at V and 4 bases at J, with 9 bases in the middle. The CDR3 is 14 amino acids. CDR1 is MNHEY, CDR2 SMNVEV, per germline (reference sequence).

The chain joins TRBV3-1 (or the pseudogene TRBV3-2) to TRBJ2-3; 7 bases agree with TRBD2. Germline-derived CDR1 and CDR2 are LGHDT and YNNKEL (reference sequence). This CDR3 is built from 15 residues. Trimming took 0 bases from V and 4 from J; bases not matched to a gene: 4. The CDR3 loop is CASSQDTGGPDTQYF. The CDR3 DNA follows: TGTGCCAGCAGCCAAGATACGGGAGGCCCAGATACGCAGTATTTT.

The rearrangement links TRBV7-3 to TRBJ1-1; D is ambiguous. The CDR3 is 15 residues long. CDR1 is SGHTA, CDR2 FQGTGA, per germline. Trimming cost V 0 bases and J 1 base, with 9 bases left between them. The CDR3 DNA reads TGTGCCAGCAGCTTAACGTTTGGCGGGAACACTGAAGCTTTCTTT. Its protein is CASSLTFGGNTEAFF.

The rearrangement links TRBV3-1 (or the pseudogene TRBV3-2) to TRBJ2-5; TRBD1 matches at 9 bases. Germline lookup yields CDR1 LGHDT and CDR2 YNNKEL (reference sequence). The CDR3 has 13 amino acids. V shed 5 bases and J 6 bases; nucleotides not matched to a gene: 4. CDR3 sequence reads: CASSTGGTQTQYF. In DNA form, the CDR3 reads TGTGCCAGCAGCACAGGGGGCACCCAGACCCAGTACTTC.